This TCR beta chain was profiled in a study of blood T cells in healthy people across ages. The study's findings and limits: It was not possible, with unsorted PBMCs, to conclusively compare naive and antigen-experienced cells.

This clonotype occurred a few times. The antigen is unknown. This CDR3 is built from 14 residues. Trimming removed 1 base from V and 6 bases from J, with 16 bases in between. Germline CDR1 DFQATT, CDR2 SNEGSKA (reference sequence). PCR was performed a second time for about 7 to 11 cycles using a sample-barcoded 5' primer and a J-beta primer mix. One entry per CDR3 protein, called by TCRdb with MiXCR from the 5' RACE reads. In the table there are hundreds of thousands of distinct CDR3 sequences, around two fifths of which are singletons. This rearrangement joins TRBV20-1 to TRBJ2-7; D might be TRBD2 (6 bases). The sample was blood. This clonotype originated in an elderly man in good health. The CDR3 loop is CSARVGGSSVEQYF. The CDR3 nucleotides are TGCAGTGCTAGAGTTGGAGGGTCTTCGGTCGAGCAGTACTTC.